A single sample gave rise to the 5 T cell receptor beta chains below, sequenced in a study of neoadjuvant nivolumab and ipilimumab in lung cancer. Libraries were prepared by immunoSEQ multiplex PCR; TCRdb keeps only in-frame clonotypes and omits some of them. The table has about 30,000 clones, roughly nine tenths seen once. Specimen: peripheral blood, collected after neoadjuvant nivolumab, alone or with ipilimumab, at or shortly before surgery. The origin of the receptors is an adult with non-small cell lung cancer.

J is TRBJ1-2 and V is TRBV5-1; D possibly corresponds to TRBD1 (6 bases). Per the germline V gene, CDR1 is SGHRS and CDR2 is YFSETQ. Between the trimmed V and J ends, which lost 3 bases and 4 bases, there was a span of 7 bases. The CDR3 is 12 amino acids. CDR3 region: CASSWDTYGYTF. CDR3 coding DNA: TGCGCCAGCAGCTGGGACACCTATGGCTACACCTTC. The variable domain in full, with the rest retrieved from reference TRBV5-1 and TRBJ1-2, is KAGVTQTPRYLIKTRGQQVTLSCSPISGHRSVSWYQQTPGQGLQFLFEYFSETQRNKGNFPGRFSGRQFSNSRSEMNVSTLELGDSALYLCASSWDTYGYTFGSGTRLTVV.

The genes are TRBV6-1 and TRBJ2-1; a possible D gene is TRBD2 (5 bases). Looked up from germline, CDR1 is MNHNS and CDR2 is SASEGT. The CDR3 contains 13 residues. Trimming took off 1 base at V and 9 bases at J, with 10 bases between the two ends. CDR3 sequence reads: CASSEVQRSEQFF. CDR3 in DNA: TGTGCCAGCAGTGAAGTTCAGCGGAGTGAGCAGTTCTTC.

The chain couples TRBV5-1 to TRBJ2-1; D may be TRBD2 (5 bases). Germline-derived CDR1 and CDR2 are SGHRS and YFSETQ. V was clipped by 0 bases and J by 8 bases, with 12 bases between them. The CDR3 covers 14 residues. The CDR3 here is CASSLELVADEQFF. In DNA form, the CDR3 reads TGCGCCAGCAGCTTGGAACTAGTTGCGGATGAGCAGTTCTTC.

This chain connects TRBV25-1 to TRBJ1-1; D gene ambiguous. This CDR3 contains 10 residues. Per the germline V gene, CDR1 is MGHDK and CDR2 is SYGVNS. CDR3 sequence (DNA): TGTGCTTTTAGGCCGGATGAAGCTTTCTTT. As protein: CAFRPDEAFF. Supplemented by reference TRBV25-1 and TRBJ1-1, the full variable domain reads EADIYQTPRYLVIGTGKKITLECSQTMGHDKMYWYQQDPGMELHLIHYSYGVNSTEKGDLSSESTVSRIRTEHFPLTLESARPSHTSQYLCAFRPDEAFFGQGTRLTVV.

This chain uses TRBV5-1 with TRBJ2-3; D may be TRBD1 or TRBD2 (5 bases each). Trimming left V 4 bases short and J 0 bases short, with 15 bases between. This CDR3 contains 16 residues. Germline V gene data show CDR1 as SGHRS and CDR2 as YFSETQ. This CDR3 is CASSPGRSASTDTQYF. DNA for the CDR3: TGCGCCAGCAGCCCGGGGCGGAGTGCTAGCACAGATACGCAGTATTTT.